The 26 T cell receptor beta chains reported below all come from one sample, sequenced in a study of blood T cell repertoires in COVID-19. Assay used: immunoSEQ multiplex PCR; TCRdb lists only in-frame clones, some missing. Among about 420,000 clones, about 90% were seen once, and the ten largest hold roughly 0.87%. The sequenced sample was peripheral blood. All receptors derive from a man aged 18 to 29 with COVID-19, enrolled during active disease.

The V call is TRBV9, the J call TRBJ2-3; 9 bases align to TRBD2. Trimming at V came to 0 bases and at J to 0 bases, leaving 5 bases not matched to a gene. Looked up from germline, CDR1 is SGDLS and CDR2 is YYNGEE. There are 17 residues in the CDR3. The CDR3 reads CASSVDPSGISTDTQYF. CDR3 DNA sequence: TGTGCCAGCAGCGTAGATCCTAGCGGGATAAGCACAGATACGCAGTATTTT. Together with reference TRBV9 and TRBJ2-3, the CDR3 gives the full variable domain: DSGVTQTPKHLITATGQRVTLRCSPRSGDLSVYWYQQSLDQGLQFLIQYYNGEERAKGNILERFSAQQFPDLHSELNLSSLELGDSALYFCASSVDPSGISTDTQYFGPGTRLTVL.

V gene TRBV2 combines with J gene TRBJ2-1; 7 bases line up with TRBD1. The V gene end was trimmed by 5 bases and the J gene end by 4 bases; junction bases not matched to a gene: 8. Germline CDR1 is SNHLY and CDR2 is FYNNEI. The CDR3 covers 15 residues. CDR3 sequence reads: CASSRDSQPYNEQFF. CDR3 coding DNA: TGTGCCAGCAGTCGGGACAGCCAACCATACAATGAGCAGTTCTTC.

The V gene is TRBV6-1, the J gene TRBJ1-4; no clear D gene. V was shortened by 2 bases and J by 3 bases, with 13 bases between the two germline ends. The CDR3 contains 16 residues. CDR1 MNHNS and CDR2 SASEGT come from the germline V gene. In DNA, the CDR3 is TGTGCCAGCAGTGAAATGGATGTGGGCGCTAATGAAAAACTGTTTTTT. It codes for CASSEMDVGANEKLFF.

CDR3 coding DNA: TGTGCCAGCAGCGAGGACACAAACTACAATGAGCAGTTCTTC. It specifies CASSEDTNYNEQFF. The chain combines TRBV7-2 with TRBJ2-1; D is perhaps TRBD1 (5 bases). Germline V gene data show CDR1 as SGHTA and CDR2 as FQGNSA. The CDR3 sequence is 14 residues long. Trimming left V 5 bases short and J 3 bases short, with 11 bases between.

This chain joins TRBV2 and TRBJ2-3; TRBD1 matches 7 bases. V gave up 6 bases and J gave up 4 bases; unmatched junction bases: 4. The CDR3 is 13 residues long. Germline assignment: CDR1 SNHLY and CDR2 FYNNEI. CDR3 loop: CASREGTADTQYF. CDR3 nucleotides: TGTGCCAGCAGAGAGGGGACAGCAGATACGCAGTATTTT.

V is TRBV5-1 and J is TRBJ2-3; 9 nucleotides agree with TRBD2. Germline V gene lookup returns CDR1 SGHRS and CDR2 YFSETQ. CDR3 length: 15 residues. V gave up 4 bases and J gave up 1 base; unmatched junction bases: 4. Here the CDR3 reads CASSPLAGGTDTQYF. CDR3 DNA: TGCGCCAGCAGCCCGTTAGCGGGAGGCACAGATACGCAGTATTTT. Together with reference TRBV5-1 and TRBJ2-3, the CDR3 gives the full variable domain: KAGVTQTPRYLIKTRGQQVTLSCSPISGHRSVSWYQQTPGQGLQFLFEYFSETQRNKGNFPGRFSGRQFSNSRSEMNVSTLELGDSALYLCASSPLAGGTDTQYFGPGTRLTVL.

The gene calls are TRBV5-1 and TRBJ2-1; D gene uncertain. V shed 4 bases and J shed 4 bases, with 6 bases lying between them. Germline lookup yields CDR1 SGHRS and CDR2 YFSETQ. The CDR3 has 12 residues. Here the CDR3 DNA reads TGCGCCAGCAGCATCCTATACAATGAGCAGTTCTTC. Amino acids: CASSILYNEQFF.

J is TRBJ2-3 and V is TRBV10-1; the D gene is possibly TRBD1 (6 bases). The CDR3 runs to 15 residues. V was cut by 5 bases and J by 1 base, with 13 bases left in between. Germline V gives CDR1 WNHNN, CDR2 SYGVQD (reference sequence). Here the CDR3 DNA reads TGCGCCAGCAGTCACAGGGAAGGGGGCACAGATACGCAGTATTTT. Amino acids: CASSHREGGTDTQYF.

The DNA for the CDR3 is TGTGCCAGCAGTGAACAAGGGGGCTATAATTCACCCCTCCACTTT. Its translation: CASSEQGGYNSPLHF. This rearrangement joins TRBV2 to TRBJ1-6; the D gene is possibly TRBD1 (6 bases). Trimming removed 2 bases at V and 3 bases at J, with 8 bases between. Germline V gene sequence: CDR1 SNHLY, CDR2 FYNNEI. This CDR3 region has 15 residues. Drawing the rest from reference TRBV2 and TRBJ1-6, the complete variable domain is EPEVTQTPSHQVTQMGQEVILRCVPISNHLYFYWYRQILGQKVEFLVSFYNNEISEKSEIFDDQFSVERPDGSNFTLKIRSTKLEDSAMYFCASSEQGGYNSPLHFGNGTRLTVT.

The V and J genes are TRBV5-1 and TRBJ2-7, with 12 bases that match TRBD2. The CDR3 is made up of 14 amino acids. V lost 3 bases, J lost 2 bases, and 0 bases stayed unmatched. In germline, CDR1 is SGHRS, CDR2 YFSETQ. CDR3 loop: CASSSSGGAYEQYF. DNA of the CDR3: TGCGCCAGCAGCTCTAGCGGGGGGGCCTACGAGCAGTACTTC.

The CDR3, as DNA: TGTGCCAGCAGTTCCCTGAGACAGGGGGTGAACACCGGGGAGCTGTTTTTT. The encoded protein is CASSSLRQGVNTGELFF. The V gene is TRBV6-2 or TRBV6-3, the J gene TRBJ2-2; TRBD1 aligns across 9 bases. CDR1 and CDR2 (germline): MNHEY, SVGEGT. Germline trimming cut 4 bases from V and 1 base from J; bases unmatched to any gene: 7. CDR3 length equals 17 residues.

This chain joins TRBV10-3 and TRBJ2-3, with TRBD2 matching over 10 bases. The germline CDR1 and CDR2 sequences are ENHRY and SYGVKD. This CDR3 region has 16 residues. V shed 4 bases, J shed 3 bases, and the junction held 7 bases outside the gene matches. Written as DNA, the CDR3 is TGTGCCATCAGTGGTCTACTAGCGGGGAAAACAGATACGCAGTATTTT. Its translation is CAISGLLAGKTDTQYF.

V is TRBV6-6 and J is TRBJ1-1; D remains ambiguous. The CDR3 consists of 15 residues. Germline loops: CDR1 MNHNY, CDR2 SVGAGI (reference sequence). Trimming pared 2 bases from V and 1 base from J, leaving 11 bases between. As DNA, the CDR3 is TGTGCCAGCAGTTACAAGCGGGCTTCGAACACTGAAGCTTTCTTT. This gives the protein CASSYKRASNTEAFF.

Here the CDR3 reads CASSQGVRAVGDEQFF. The CDR3 bases are TGCGCCAGCAGCCAGGGAGTTCGAGCGGTGGGCGATGAGCAGTTCTTC. The chain couples TRBV4-1 to TRBJ2-1, with D tentatively TRBD2 (5 bases). The CDR3 consists of 16 residues. Germline values: CDR1 MGHRA, CDR2 YSYEKL. V was trimmed by 3 bases and J by 8 bases, leaving 20 bases between them.

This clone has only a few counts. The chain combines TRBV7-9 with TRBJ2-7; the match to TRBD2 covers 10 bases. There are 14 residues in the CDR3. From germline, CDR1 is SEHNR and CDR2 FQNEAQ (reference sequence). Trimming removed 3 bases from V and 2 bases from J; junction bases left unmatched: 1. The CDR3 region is CASSLTSGPYEQYF. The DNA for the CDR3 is TGTGCCAGCAGCTTGACTAGCGGGCCCTACGAGCAGTACTTC.

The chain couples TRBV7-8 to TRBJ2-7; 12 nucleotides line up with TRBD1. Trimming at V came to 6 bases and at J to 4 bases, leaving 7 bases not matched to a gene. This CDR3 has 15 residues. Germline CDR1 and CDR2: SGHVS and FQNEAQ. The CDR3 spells CASRPGTGGGYEQYF. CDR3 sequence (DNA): TGTGCCAGCAGGCCCGGGACAGGGGGCGGTTACGAGCAGTACTTC.

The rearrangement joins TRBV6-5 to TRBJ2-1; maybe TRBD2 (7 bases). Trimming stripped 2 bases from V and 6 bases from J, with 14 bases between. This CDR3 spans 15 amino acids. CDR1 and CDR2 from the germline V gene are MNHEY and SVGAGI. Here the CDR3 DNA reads TGTGCCAGCAGTTACCTCGTGGGGGGGCCCAATGAGCAGTTCTTC. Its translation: CASSYLVGGPNEQFF.

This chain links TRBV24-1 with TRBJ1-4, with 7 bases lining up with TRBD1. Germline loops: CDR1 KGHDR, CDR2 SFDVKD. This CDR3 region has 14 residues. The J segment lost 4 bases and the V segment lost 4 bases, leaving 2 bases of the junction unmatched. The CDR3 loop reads CATSEAGGNEKLFF. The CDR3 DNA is TGTGCCACCAGTGAAGCAGGGGGTAATGAAAAACTGTTTTTT.

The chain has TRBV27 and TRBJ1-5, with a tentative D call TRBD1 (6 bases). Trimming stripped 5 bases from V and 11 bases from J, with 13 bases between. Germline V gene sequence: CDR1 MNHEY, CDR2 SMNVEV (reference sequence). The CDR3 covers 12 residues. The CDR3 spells CASSDRGLTQHF. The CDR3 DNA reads TGTGCCAGCAGTGATAGGGGGTTGACCCAGCATTTT.

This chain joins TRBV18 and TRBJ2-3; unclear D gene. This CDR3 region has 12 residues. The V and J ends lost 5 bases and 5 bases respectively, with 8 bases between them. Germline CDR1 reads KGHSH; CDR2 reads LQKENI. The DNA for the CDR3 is TGTGCCAGCTCAACCATAGAAGATACGCAGTATTTT. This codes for CASSTIEDTQYF.

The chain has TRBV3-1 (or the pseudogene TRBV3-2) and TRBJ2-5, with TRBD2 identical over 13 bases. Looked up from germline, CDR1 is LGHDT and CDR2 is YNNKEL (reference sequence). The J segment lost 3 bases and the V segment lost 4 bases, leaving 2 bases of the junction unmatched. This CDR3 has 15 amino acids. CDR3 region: CASSPGTSGEETQYF. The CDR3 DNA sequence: TGTGCCAGCAGCCCGGGGACTAGCGGGGAAGAGACCCAGTACTTC.

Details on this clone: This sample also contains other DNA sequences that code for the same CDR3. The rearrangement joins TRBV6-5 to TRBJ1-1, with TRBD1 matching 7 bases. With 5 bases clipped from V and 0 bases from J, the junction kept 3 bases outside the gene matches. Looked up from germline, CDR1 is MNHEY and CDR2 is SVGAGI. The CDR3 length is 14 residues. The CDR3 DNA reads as TGTGCCAGCAGTCCTGGGACAGTGAACACTGAAGCTTTCTTT. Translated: CASSPGTVNTEAFF.

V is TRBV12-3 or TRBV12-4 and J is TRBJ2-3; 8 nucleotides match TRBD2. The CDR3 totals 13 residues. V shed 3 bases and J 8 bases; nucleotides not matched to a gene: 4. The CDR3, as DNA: TGTGCCAGCAGTTTTAGCGGGGAGACTACGCAGTATTTT. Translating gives CASSFSGETTQYF.

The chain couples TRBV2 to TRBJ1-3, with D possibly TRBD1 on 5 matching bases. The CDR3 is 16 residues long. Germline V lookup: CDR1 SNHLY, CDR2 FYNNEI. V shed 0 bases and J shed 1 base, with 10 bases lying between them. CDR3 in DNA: TGTGCCAGCAGTGAAGCCCCGACAGCGTCTGGAAACACCATATATTTT. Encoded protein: CASSEAPTASGNTIYF.

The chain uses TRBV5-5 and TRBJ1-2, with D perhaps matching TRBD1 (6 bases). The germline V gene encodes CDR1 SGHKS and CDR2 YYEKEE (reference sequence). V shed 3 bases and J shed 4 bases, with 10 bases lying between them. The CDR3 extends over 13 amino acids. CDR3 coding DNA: TGTGCCAGCAGCTCCGGACAGCTCTATGGCTACACCTTC. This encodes CASSSGQLYGYTF.

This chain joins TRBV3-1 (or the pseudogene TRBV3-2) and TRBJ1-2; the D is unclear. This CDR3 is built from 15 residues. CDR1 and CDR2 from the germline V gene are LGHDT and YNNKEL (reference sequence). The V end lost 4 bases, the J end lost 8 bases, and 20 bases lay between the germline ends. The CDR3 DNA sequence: TGTGCCAGCAGCCCCCTTACGGTCCCTAATTGGGGCTACACCTTC. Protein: CASSPLTVPNWGYTF.